What follows describes a single T cell receptor (beta chain). Germline assignment: CDR1 SGHTA and CDR2 FQGNSA. V was pared by 5 bases and J by 3 bases, with 12 bases between. This CDR3 region has 14 residues. Primed by a sample-barcoded 5' primer and a J-beta primer mix, a second PCR proceeded for about 7 to 11 cycles. One entry per CDR3 protein results from TCRdb running MiXCR on the 5' RACE reads. This table has 650,000 to 800,000 distinct CDR3 sequences, around two fifths appearing once. The data belong to a study of blood T cells in healthy people across ages. Sequencing was performed on blood. The receptor was derived from a man between 60 and 75 years old in good health. The gene calls are TRBV7-2 and TRBJ2-3; no reliable D call. CDR3 residues: CASSSPSRTDTQYF. The DNA for the CDR3 is TGTGCCAGCAGCAGCCCAAGCCGTACAGATACGCAGTATTTT.